This T cell receptor (beta chain) was sequenced during a study of T cell repertoires in cytomegalovirus infection. CDR1 is MNHEY, CDR2 SVGAGI, per germline. The CDR3 length is 15 residues. V lost 0 bases and J 5 bases, leaving 14 bases between the germline ends. TCRdb recomputed calls from the reads with MiXCR, one row per CDR3 protein. The sample holds 480,000 or so distinct CDR3 sequences; approximately 10% are singletons and the top ten take more than 8.5%. This clonotype has a count of ten or more. This sequence joins TRBV6-5 and TRBJ2-7, with D perhaps matching TRBD2 (5 bases). Sequencing input: PBMCs. This TCR came from a human donor in good health (CMV status not recorded). Some clones in this sample may be carry-over from other donors' samples. The CDR3 coding sequence is TGTGCCAGCAGTTACTCTTCGGGGTTGGTCCACGAGCAGTACTTC. Translated, it gives CASSYSSGLVHEQYF.